The clone carrying this TCR beta chain appeared a few times. Unmatched junction bases numbered 7, after V lost 6 bases and J lost 9 bases. The CDR3 runs to 13 residues. The germline V gene has CDR1 DFQATT and CDR2 SNEGSKA (reference sequence). A J-beta primer mix and a sample-barcoded 5' primer were used in a second PCR of roughly 6 to 12 cycles. One entry per CDR3 protein results from TCRdb running MiXCR on the 5' RACE reads. The table shows 1.5 million to 1.8 million distinct CDR3 sequences, with approximately 42% occurring only once. These data belong to a study of blood T cells in healthy people across ages.

The V and J genes are TRBV20-1 and TRBJ2-1, with TRBD2 identical over 11 bases. Sequenced material: blood. The TCR was taken from a woman aged 18-35 years in good health. The CDR3 is CSAPGLAVGEQFF. CDR3 bases: TGCAGTGCCCCGGGACTAGCGGTTGGTGAGCAGTTCTTC.